The 3 T cell receptor beta chains below all came from one sample that was sequenced in a study of blood T cells in healthy people across ages. Sample-barcoded 5' priming and a J-beta primer mix drove a second PCR of roughly 7 to 11 cycles. Using its own MiXCR run on the 5' RACE reads, TCRdb lists one record per CDR3 protein. Of over 1,200,000 distinct CDR3 sequences listed, 45% to 70% are singletons. Material for sequencing was blood. These receptors were obtained from a man in his late teens or twenties in good health.

The table lists this clonotype with a few counts. The genes are TRBV20-1 and TRBJ2-5, with TRBD1 matching over 8 bases. The trim removed 4 bases at V and 4 bases at J, leaving 8 bases unmatched. The germline gives CDR1 DFQATT, CDR2 SNEGSKA (reference sequence). CDR3 length: 14 amino acids. The CDR3 protein is CSAKGQGWRETQYF. Written as DNA, the CDR3 is TGCAGTGCTAAAGGACAGGGTTGGCGAGAGACCCAGTACTTC.

This clonotype was picked up a small number of times. V gene TRBV10-3 combines with J gene TRBJ1-2; D gene ambiguous. The CDR3 has 13 amino acids. V was trimmed by 3 bases and J by 5 bases, leaving 10 bases between them. Germline V CDR1 and CDR2: ENHRY, SYGVKD. As DNA, the CDR3 is TGTGCCATCAGTGACCCCCTTAATTATGGCTACACCTTC. It specifies CAISDPLNYGYTF.

This clonotype has a handful of counts. V is TRBV11-2 and J is TRBJ2-3; 7 nucleotides line up with TRBD1. The germline V gene encodes CDR1 SGHAT and CDR2 FQNNGV. This CDR3 is 16 amino acids long. The V gene end was trimmed by 2 bases and the J gene end by 6 bases; junction bases not matched to a gene: 11. CDR3 nucleotides: TGTGCCAGCAGCTTACGCCCGGGACAGCCGAGGGATACGCAGTATTTT. This translates into CASSLRPGQPRDTQYF. The whole variable domain, filled in from reference TRBV11-2 and TRBJ2-3, reads EAGVAQSPRYKIIEKRQSVAFWCNPISGHATLYWYQQILGQGPKLLIQFQNNGVVDDSQLPKDRFSAERLKGVDSTLKIQPAKLEDSAVYLCASSLRPGQPRDTQYFGPGTRLTVL.